Listed below are T cell receptor beta chains from one sample, sequenced in a study of T cell repertoires in cytomegalovirus infection. From the reads, TCRdb called clonotypes with MiXCR, one entry per CDR3 protein. The table has roughly 990,000 distinct CDR3 sequences, about a third seen once. Their specific antigens are unknown. The starting material was cultured CD8+ T cells from PBMCs, obtained from culture after CMV antigen stimulation. These receptors came from a human donor in good health (CMV status not recorded). Some clones in this sample may be carry-over from other donors' samples. The CDR3 runs from the conserved cysteine through the conserved F or W.

TRBV28	TRBJ2-1	CASTHYRDSRSNEQFF
TRBV12-3/TRBV12-4	TRBJ1-5	CASTRSGQPQHF
TRBV7-2	TRBJ2-3	CASSLQTLTTDTQYF
TRBV7-6	TRBJ2-5	CASSEPGLKETQYF
TRBV5-6	TRBJ2-5	CASSLGWGGRTETQYF
TRBV7-6	TRBJ2-3	CASSHGKASRTDTQYF
TRBV7-9	TRBJ2-1	CASSGRGSYNEQFF
TRBV9	TRBJ1-2	CASSGRDRDGYTF
TRBV3-1	TRBJ2-7	CASSSAGGTYEQYF
TRBV6-1	TRBJ1-1	CASSDRGQGNTEAFF
TRBV7-9	TRBJ1-1	CASSKGAEAEAFF
TRBV6-1	TRBJ1-5	CAAGKGWRQPQHF
TRBV19	TRBJ2-1	CASSISPSTYNEQFF
TRBV4-3	TRBJ2-1	CASSQGLGTAYNEQFF
TRBV7-6	TRBJ1-3	CASSLGQGNTIYF
TRBV10-1	TRBJ2-7	CASSEEGVSYEQYF
TRBV5-6	TRBJ2-7	CASSMIGIPYEQYF
TRBV7-9	TRBJ2-1	CASSSSGLANPNEQFF
TRBV7-9	TRBJ1-1	CASTGTRARDAFF
TRBV6-1	TRBJ1-1	CASSEALRGYTEAFF
TRBV14	TRBJ1-4	CASSQDYATNEKLFF
TRBV11-2	TRBJ1-6	CASGKTGFNSPLHF
TRBV29-1	TRBJ1-2	CSVGRQGAAHYGYTF
TRBV27	TRBJ1-4	CASSPRQDHGEKLFF
TRBV25-1	TRBJ2-2	CASNSLAGGPIANTGELFF
TRBV27	TRBJ2-1	CASSFVAGARYNEQFF
TRBV14	TRBJ2-5	CASSQRQGVFETQYF
TRBV7-9	TRBJ2-1	CASSYSGGYFNEQFF
TRBV27	TRBJ1-2	CASHVGYTF
TRBV4-1	TRBJ2-3	CASSQTGDVRLTQYF
TRBV12-3/TRBV12-4	TRBJ2-3	CASSSGGDSGDTQYF
TRBV4-1	TRBJ1-6	CASSPRTEESSYNSPLHF
TRBV4-2	TRBJ1-2	CASTQDGTPYGYTF
TRBV6-5	TRBJ1-2	CASSYMVEDGYTF
TRBV7-3	TRBJ2-1	CASSWGLALLEEQFF
TRBV12-3/TRBV12-4	TRBJ2-1	CASSGGLGNEQFF
TRBV4-2	TRBJ1-6	CASSQGLGKPLHF
TRBV7-6	TRBJ2-2	CASSFRTDPNTGELFF
TRBV27	TRBJ2-1	CASSFRGQGSREQFF
TRBV27	TRBJ1-5	CASSQGLDGNQPQHF
TRBV13	TRBJ1-2	CASSSRTAHPPFGYGYTF
TRBV5-6	TRBJ2-7	CASSLPNHEQYF
TRBV11-2	TRBJ1-2	CASSSIAGGPYYGYTF
TRBV7-6	TRBJ2-7	CASSLVPMDNSYEQYF
TRBV5-1	TRBJ2-3	CASSLMGFRVRDTQYF
TRBV6-5	TRBJ2-7	CASSYLTQGFSYEQYF